Detailed here is one T cell receptor beta chain. Its specificity is unknown. These data originate in a study of cytomegalovirus exposure and HLA in healthy donors. Study observations and caveats: Reports described diagnosis of cytomegalovirus status by the classifier as highly specific and sensitive.

PCR employed 60 Vbeta and 13 Jbeta primers. Method: immunoSEQ multiplex PCR; TCRdb's copy keeps in-frame clones and lacks some. There are around 120,000 clones in the sample; 70% occur only once, and around 9.9% lies in the top ten. The CDR3 totals 14 residues. Germline CDR1 reads MNHEY; CDR2 reads SMNVEV (reference sequence). The V end lost 8 bases, the J end lost 1 base, and 12 bases lay between the germline ends. V gene TRBV27 combines with J gene TRBJ1-5; D call uncertain. Sequencing input: PBMCs. This receptor was obtained from a man aged 35-49 years in good health and CMV-seropositive. CDR3 loop: CASGSPPSNQPQHF. The CDR3 DNA is TGTGCCAGCGGCTCCCCCCCCAGCAATCAGCCCCAGCATTTT.